A selection of T cell receptor beta chains follows, all from one sample in a study of blood T cell repertoires in COVID-19. TCRdb keeps only in-frame clones here, not all; method: immunoSEQ multiplex PCR. The table shows about 250,000 clones, with about nine tenths occurring only once. Sequencing was performed on PBMCs or T cells enriched from blood (not recorded which). Receptor source: a man in his forties who had recovered from COVID-19. CDR3s include the opening cysteine and the closing phenylalanine or tryptophan. Each record gives: V gene, D gene, CDR3 protein. The D gene is left open where the match is weak.

v_call: TRBV5-1; d_call: .; cdr3_aa: CASSLVASREETQYF
v_call: TRBV6-1; d_call: .; cdr3_aa: CASSDYLDGGTEAFF
v_call: TRBV5-1; d_call: TRBD1; cdr3_aa: CASSWGQTYEQYF
v_call: TRBV30; d_call: .; cdr3_aa: CAWSLTRSGANVLTF
v_call: TRBV4-1; d_call: .; cdr3_aa: CASSASARAEKLFF
v_call: TRBV11-3; d_call: TRBD2; cdr3_aa: CASSPGGLDGETQYF
v_call: TRBV24-1; d_call: .; cdr3_aa: CATSVSGTDTQYF
v_call: TRBV19; d_call: TRBD1; cdr3_aa: CASTLGQADGDTQYF
v_call: TRBV11-2; d_call: .; cdr3_aa: CASSKDRGSYEQYF
v_call: TRBV5-6; d_call: .; cdr3_aa: CASSLIDYGYTF
v_call: TRBV5-6; d_call: TRBD1; cdr3_aa: CASSSTGAVPGSGNTIYF
v_call: TRBV7-2; d_call: TRBD1; cdr3_aa: CASSPTGGAYEQYF
v_call: TRBV7-9; d_call: TRBD1; cdr3_aa: CASSGGQEGLMGYTF
v_call: TRBV2; d_call: TRBD1; cdr3_aa: CASRMTGVRYEQYF
v_call: TRBV4-2; d_call: .; cdr3_aa: CASSQGRRGGPNYGYTF
v_call: TRBV27; d_call: .; cdr3_aa: CASSLFLGTTNTGELFF
v_call: TRBV18; d_call: TRBD1; cdr3_aa: CASSQGAQTYEQYF
v_call: TRBV14; d_call: TRBD2; cdr3_aa: CASSPLGLAGVNEQFF
v_call: TRBV21-1; d_call: .; cdr3_aa: CASTSQGPSTYEQYF
v_call: TRBV6-5; d_call: .; cdr3_aa: CASIRGASGSYEQYF
v_call: TRBV5-1; d_call: TRBD1; cdr3_aa: CASRVVYRGRPTYEQYF
v_call: TRBV3-1/TRBV3-2; d_call: .; cdr3_aa: CASSQATERAFF
v_call: TRBV27; d_call: TRBD2; cdr3_aa: CASSRGDLSGANVLTF